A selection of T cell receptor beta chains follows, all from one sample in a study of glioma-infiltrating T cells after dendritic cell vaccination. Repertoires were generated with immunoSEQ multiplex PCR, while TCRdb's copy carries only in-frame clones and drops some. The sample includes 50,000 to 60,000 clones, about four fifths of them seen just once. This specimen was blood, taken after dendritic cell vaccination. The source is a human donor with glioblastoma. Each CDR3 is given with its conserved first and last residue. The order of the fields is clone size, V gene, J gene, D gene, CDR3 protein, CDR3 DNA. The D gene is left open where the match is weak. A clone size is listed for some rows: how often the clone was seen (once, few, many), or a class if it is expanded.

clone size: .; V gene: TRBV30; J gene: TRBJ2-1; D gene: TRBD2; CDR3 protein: CAWSRTSGEVEQFF; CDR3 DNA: TGTGCCTGGAGTAGGACTAGCGGGGAGGTTGAGCAGTTCTTC
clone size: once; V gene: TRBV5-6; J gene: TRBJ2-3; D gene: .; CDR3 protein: CASSLILELGFHTQYF; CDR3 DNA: TGTGCCAGCAGCTTGATCTTGGAGCTCGGGTTCCATACGCAGTATTTT
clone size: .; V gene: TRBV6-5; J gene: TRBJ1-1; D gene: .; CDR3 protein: CASSQHRPSGRVAFF; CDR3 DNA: TGTGCCAGCAGTCAACACCGCCCGAGCGGGCGGGTCGCTTTCTTT
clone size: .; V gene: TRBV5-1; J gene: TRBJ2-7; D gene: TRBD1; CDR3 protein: CASSNWDSNSYEQYF; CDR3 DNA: TGCGCCAGCAGCAACTGGGACAGTAACTCCTACGAGCAGTACTTC
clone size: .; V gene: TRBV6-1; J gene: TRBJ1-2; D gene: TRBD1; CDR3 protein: CASSPGQTVYGYTF; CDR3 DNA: TGTGCCAGCAGCCCGGGACAGACGGTCTATGGCTACACCTTC
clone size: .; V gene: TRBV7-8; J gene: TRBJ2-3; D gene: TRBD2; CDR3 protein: CASSILSGGSFPDTQYF; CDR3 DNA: TGTGCCAGCAGCATCCTAAGCGGGGGGAGTTTTCCAGATACGCAGTATTTT
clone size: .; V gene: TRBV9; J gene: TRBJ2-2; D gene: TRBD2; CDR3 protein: CASSVGLAVNTGELFF; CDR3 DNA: TGTGCCAGCAGCGTGGGACTAGCGGTGAACACCGGGGAGCTGTTTTTT
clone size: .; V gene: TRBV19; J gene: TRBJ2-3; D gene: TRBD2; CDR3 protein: CASSIVVAGVLSTDTQYF; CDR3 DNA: TGTGCCAGTAGTATCGTGGTAGCGGGGGTTCTGAGCACAGATACGCAGTATTTT
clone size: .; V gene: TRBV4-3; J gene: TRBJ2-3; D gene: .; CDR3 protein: CASSQAQGRDTQYF; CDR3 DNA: TGCGCCAGCAGCCAAGCCCAGGGAAGAGATACGCAGTATTTT
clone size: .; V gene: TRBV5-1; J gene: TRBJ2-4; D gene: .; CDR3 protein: CASSLAYSRNIAKNIQYF; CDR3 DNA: TGCGCCAGCAGCTTGGCCTATTCTAGGAATATAGCCAAAAACATTCAGTACTTC
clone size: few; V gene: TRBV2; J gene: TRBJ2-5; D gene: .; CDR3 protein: CARERTDQETQYF; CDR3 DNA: TGTGCCAGGGAACGGACAGACCAAGAGACCCAGTACTTC
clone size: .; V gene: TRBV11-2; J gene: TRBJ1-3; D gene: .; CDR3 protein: CASSLALTGFGNTIYF; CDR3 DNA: TGTGCCAGCAGCCTCGCACTCACAGGGTTCGGAAACACCATATATTTT
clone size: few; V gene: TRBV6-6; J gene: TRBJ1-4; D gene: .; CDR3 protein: CASSGQPYNEKLFF; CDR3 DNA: TGTGCCAGCAGTGGACAGCCTTATAATGAAAAACTGTTTTTT
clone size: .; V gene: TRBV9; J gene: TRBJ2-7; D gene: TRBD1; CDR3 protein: CASSGGTGVYEQYF; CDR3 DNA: TGTGCCAGCAGCGGCGGGACAGGGGTCTACGAGCAGTACTTC
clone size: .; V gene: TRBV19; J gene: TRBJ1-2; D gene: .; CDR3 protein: CASSIGTVDGYTF; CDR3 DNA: TGTGCCAGTAGTATAGGGACAGTGGATGGCTACACCTTC
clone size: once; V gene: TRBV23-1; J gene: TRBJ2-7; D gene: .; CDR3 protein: CASSRRGPGEQYF; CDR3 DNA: TGCGCCAGCTCCCGCAGGGGTCCTGGGGAGCAGTACTTC
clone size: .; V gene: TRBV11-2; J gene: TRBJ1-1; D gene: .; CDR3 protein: CATGIGGEATEAFF; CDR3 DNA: TGTGCCACCGGGATTGGAGGGGAGGCAACTGAAGCTTTCTTT
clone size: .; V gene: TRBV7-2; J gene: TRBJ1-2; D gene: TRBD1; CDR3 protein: CASSFSTGTGNYGYTF; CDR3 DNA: TGTGCCAGCAGTTTCTCCACCGGGACAGGGAACTATGGCTACACCTTC
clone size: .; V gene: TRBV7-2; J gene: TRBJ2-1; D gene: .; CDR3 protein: CATTGWAGTGAYNEQFF; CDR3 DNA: TGTGCCACGACAGGGTGGGCAGGGACTGGGGCCTACAATGAGCAGTTCTTC
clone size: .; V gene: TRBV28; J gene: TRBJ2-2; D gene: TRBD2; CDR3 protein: CASSLQGGANTGELFF; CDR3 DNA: TGTGCCAGCAGTTTACAGGGAGGGGCGAACACCGGGGAGCTGTTTTTT
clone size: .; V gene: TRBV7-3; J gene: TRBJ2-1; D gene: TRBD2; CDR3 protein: CASSLLLAGGDEQFF; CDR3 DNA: TGTGCCAGCAGCTTATTACTAGCGGGGGGGGATGAGCAGTTCTTC
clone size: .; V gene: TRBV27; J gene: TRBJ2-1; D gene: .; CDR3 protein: CASSSLLAYHEQFF; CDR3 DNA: TGTGCCAGCAGTTCCCTCCTAGCGTATCATGAGCAGTTCTTC
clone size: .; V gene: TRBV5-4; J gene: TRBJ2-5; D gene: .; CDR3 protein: CASSLGGPEETQYF; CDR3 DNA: TGTGCCAGCAGCTTGGGGGGGCCAGAAGAGACCCAGTACTTC
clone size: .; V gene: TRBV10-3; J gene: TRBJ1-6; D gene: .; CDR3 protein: CAISTTGRNSPLHF; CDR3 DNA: TGTGCCATCAGTACGACAGGTAGAAATTCACCCCTCCACTTT
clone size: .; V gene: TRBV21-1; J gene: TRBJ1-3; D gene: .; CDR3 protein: CASSKGDRDRNTIYF; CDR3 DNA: TGTGCCAGCAGTAAGGGGGACAGGGATAGAAACACCATATATTTT
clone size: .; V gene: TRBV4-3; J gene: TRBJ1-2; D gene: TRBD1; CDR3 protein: CASSQDLPYAGGNYGYTF; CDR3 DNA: TGCGCCAGCAGCCAAGATCTGCCTTACGCAGGGGGAAACTATGGCTACACCTTC
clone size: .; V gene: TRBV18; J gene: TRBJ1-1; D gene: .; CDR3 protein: CASSPRQAPEAFF; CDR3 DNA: TGTGCCAGCTCACCAAGACAGGCGCCGGAAGCTTTCTTT
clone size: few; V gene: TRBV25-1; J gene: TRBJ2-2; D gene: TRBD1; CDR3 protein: CASIDRATGELFF; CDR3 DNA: TGTGCCAGCATAGACAGGGCCACCGGGGAGCTGTTTTTT
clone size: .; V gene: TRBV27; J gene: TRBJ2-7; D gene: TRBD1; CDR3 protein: CASRARTTGGHEQYF; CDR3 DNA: TGTGCCAGCCGAGCCCGGACGACAGGGGGCCACGAGCAGTACTTC
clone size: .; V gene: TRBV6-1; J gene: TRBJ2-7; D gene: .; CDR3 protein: CASSEAAGFGYEQYF; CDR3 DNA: TGTGCCAGCAGTGAAGCGGCGGGATTCGGCTACGAGCAGTACTTC
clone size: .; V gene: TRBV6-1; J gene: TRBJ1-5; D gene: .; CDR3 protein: CASNWGGYSNQPQHF; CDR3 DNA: TGTGCCAGCAATTGGGGGGGATATAGCAATCAGCCCCAGCATTTT
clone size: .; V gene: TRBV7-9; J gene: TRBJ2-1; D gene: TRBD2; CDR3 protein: CASSLLPQTSGVSYNEQFF; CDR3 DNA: TGTGCCAGCAGCTTATTGCCGCAGACTAGCGGGGTCTCCTACAATGAGCAGTTCTTC
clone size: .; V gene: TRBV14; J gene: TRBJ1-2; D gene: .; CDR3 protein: CASSQVPGEGYTF; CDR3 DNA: TGTGCCAGCAGCCAAGTACCAGGGGAAGGCTACACCTTC
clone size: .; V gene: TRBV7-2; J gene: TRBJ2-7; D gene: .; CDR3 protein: CASSLQGIGTYEQYF; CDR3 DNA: TGTGCCAGCAGCTTACAGGGGATAGGCACGTACGAGCAGTACTTC
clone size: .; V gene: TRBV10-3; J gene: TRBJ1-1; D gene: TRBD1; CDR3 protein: CAISERGQGPEAFF; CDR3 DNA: TGTGCCATCAGTGAGCGTGGACAGGGCCCTGAAGCTTTCTTT
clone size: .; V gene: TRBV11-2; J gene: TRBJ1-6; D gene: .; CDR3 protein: CASSLGGLYSPLHF; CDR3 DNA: TGTGCCAGCAGCTTAGGGGGCCTTTATTCACCCCTCCACTTT
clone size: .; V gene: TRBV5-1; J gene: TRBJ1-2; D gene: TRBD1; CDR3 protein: CASSFTQGAYGYTF; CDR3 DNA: TGCGCCAGCAGCTTTACGCAGGGGGCTTATGGCTACACCTTC
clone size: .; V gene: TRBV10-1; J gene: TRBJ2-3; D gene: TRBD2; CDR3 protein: CASSSGLAPTDTQYF; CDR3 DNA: TGCGCCAGCAGCTCCGGACTAGCCCCCACAGATACGCAGTATTTT
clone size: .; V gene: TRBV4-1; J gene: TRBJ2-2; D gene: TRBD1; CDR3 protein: CASSQGDRESGELFF; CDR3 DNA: TGCGCCAGCAGCCAAGGGGACAGGGAATCCGGGGAGCTGTTTTTT
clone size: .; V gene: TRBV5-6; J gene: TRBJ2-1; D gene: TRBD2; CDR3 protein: CASSGGVYNEQFF; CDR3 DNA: TGTGCCAGCAGCGGGGGGGTCTACAATGAGCAGTTCTTC
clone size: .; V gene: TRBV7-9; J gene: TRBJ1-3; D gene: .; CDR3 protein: CASSSQGISGNTIYF; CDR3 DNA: TGTGCCAGCAGCTCACAGGGTATCTCTGGAAACACCATATATTTT
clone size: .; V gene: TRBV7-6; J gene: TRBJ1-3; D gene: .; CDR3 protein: CASSLVGMAPGNTIYF; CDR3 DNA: TGTGCCAGCAGCTTAGTTGGTATGGCCCCTGGAAACACCATATATTTT
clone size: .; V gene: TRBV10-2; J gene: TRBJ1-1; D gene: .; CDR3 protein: CASSVQGEAFF; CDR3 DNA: TGCGCCAGCAGTGTGCAGGGGGAAGCTTTCTTT
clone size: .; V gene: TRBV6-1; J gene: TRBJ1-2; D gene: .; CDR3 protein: CASSNRETYGYTF; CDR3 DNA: TGTGCCAGCAGTAACCGGGAGACCTATGGCTACACCTTC
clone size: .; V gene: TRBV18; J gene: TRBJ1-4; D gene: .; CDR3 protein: CASSPPRQIREKLFF; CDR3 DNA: TGTGCCAGCTCACCACCTCGACAGATTCGGGAAAAACTGTTTTTT
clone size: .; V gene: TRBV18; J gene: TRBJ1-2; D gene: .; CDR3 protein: CASSPDVWEAGYTF; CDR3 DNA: TGTGCCAGCTCACCAGACGTGTGGGAGGCTGGCTACACCTTC